This T cell receptor (beta chain) appears in the sequencing data of a study of blood T cell repertoires in COVID-19. The CDR3 contains 16 residues. With 6 bases clipped from V and 0 bases from J, the junction kept 9 bases outside the gene matches. Germline-derived CDR1 and CDR2 are LGHNT and FRNRAP. How the authors handled the data: Quantification of nucleated cells was approximated via reference gene primer amplification. TCRdb keeps only in-frame clones here, not all; method: immunoSEQ multiplex PCR. Clonal size and the V and J genes are those of that table, whereas D and trimming came from the DNA. The profile shows over 20,000 clones, 72% of them singletons.

The TCR comes from a woman of 80 years or more with acute or convalescent COVID-19. Sequencing was performed on peripheral blood. The rearrangement links TRBV12-5 to TRBJ2-5; 8 bases are shared with TRBD2. CDR3 protein: CASGITMRGDQETQYF. The CDR3 nucleotides are TGTGCTAGTGGCATTACGATGCGGGGGGACCAAGAGACCCAGTACTTC.